The 10 T cell receptor beta chains below all came from one sample that was sequenced in a study of beta chain features in type 1 diabetes. Since all of the isolated RNA was reverse transcribed, expressed TCRB transcripts were what got sequenced. The data were produced by immunoSEQ multiplex PCR, yet TCRdb's version contains in-frame clones alone and is incomplete. The sample includes 300,000 to 400,000 clones, about 10% seen only once; the top ten take roughly 0.6%. The antigens of these receptors remain unknown. General study results and limits: All four CD4+ subsets of Type 1 diabetes patients contained TCRB CDR3s that were moderately but significantly shorter.

Sequenced: central memory CD4+ T cells from blood. The receptors stem from a man in his thirties or forties with type 1 diabetes.

CDR3 nucleotide sequence: TGTGCCAGCAGCTCCCTCCCTGGAAACACCATATATTTT. This gives the protein CASSSLPGNTIYF. J is TRBJ1-3 and V is TRBV7-2; D call uncertain. Germline lookup yields CDR1 SGHTA and CDR2 FQGNSA. V shed 4 bases and J shed 2 bases, with 6 bases lying between them. CDR3 length equals 13 residues.

The chain combines TRBV29-1 with TRBJ1-1; D remains ambiguous. Germline loops: CDR1 SQVTM, CDR2 ANQGSEA. The CDR3 contains 13 residues. V was cut by 4 bases and J by 1 base, with 10 bases left in between. CDR3 in DNA: TGCAGCGTTGCGCATTGGGAGAACACTGAAGCTTTCTTT. It encodes CSVAHWENTEAFF. The whole variable domain, filled in from reference TRBV29-1 and TRBJ1-1, reads SAVISQKPSRDICQRGTSLTIQCQVDSQVTMMFWYRQQPGQSLTLIATANQGSEATYESGFVIDKFPISRPNLTFSTLTVSNMSPEDSSIYLCSVAHWENTEAFFGQGTRLTVV.

The genes are TRBV4-2 and TRBJ2-1; D not certain. This CDR3 has 14 amino acids. The germline V gene encodes CDR1 LGHNA and CDR2 YNFKEQ. V was trimmed by 0 bases and J by 7 bases, leaving 10 bases between them. CDR3 DNA: TGTGCCAGCAGCCAAGATTCCCGAGAAAATGAGCAGTTCTTC. This encodes CASSQDSRENEQFF.

This clone has more than one count but fewer than ten. The rearrangement links TRBV27 to TRBJ2-3; perhaps TRBD2 as D (6 bases). The CDR3 runs to 13 residues. Germline V CDR1 and CDR2: MNHEY, SMNVEV (reference sequence). V was clipped by 6 bases and J by 8 bases, with 15 bases between them. CDR3 loop: CASRQTSWGTQYF. In DNA form, the CDR3 reads TGTGCCAGCAGGCAGACTAGTTGGGGTACGCAGTATTTT.

This clone was found a few times. The chain joins TRBV19 to TRBJ2-5; D may be TRBD2 (5 bases). The CDR3 covers 13 residues. V dropped 3 bases and J dropped 4 bases, with 9 bases sitting between them. Germline CDR1 and CDR2: LNHDA and SQIVND (reference sequence). The CDR3 spells CASSMGVRETQYF. Written as DNA, the CDR3 is TGTGCCAGTAGTATGGGAGTTCGAGAGACCCAGTACTTC.

This clone occurred a few times. The CDR3 loop is CASSSDRVIGRGYTF. The CDR3 nucleotides are TGTGCCAGCAGTTCGGACAGGGTTATTGGCCGGGGCTACACCTTC. The V call is TRBV28, the J call TRBJ1-2; 8 positions match TRBD1. The junction had 12 bases not matched to a gene; V was cut back by 4 bases and J by 8 bases. There are 15 residues in the CDR3. The germline V gene encodes CDR1 MDHEN and CDR2 SYDVKM.

The rearrangement links TRBV27 to TRBJ2-7, with 7 bases that match TRBD2. Germline CDR1 and CDR2: MNHEY and SMNVEV (reference sequence). This CDR3 spans 16 amino acids. V was clipped by 0 bases and J by 1 base; unmatched bases: 6. In nucleotides, the CDR3 is TGTGCCAGCAGTTTATCACCCTACGGGGGGTCCTACGAGCAGTACTTC. This codes for CASSLSPYGGSYEQYF.

This clone was seen more than once but under ten times. The rearrangement links TRBV10-3 to TRBJ2-3; D is possibly TRBD2 (6 bases). Deletions cut 4 bases from V and 6 bases from J, with 20 bases between. The CDR3 is 16 residues long. Germline loops: CDR1 ENHRY, CDR2 SYGVKD. Written as DNA, the CDR3 is TGTGCCATCAGTGGAGGGGACTCTAGGGCCGGGGATACGCAGTATTTT. Residues: CAISGGDSRAGDTQYF.

This clone has a handful of counts. The J gene is TRBJ1-1, the V gene TRBV7-2; D gene ambiguous. This CDR3 is built from 13 residues. CDR1 is SGHTA, CDR2 FQGNSA, per germline. Trimming took off 7 bases at V and 0 bases at J, with 9 bases between the two ends. CDR3 loop: CASKPGMNTEAFF. The CDR3 DNA reads TGTGCCAGCAAGCCGGGAATGAACACTGAAGCTTTCTTT.

The table lists this clone with many counts. This rearrangement joins TRBV7-2 to TRBJ2-5; 7 nucleotides line up with TRBD2. The CDR3 totals 16 residues. Germline V gene sequence: CDR1 SGHTA, CDR2 FQGNSA. V trimming: 3 bases; J trimming: 5 bases; junction bases outside the gene matches: 12. As DNA, the CDR3 is TGTGCCAGCAGCTTCACCGAGGCTAGCGGCGGGGAGACCCAGTACTTC. Translated: CASSFTEASGGETQYF.